This T cell receptor beta chain is from a study of blood T cells in healthy people across ages. A J-beta primer mix and a sample-barcoded 5' primer were used in a second PCR of roughly 7 to 12 cycles. TCRdb itself ran the 5' RACE reads through MiXCR, one entry per CDR3 protein. The sample comprises 550,000 to 600,000 distinct CDR3 sequences, 47% of which are singletons, and approximately 25% rests with the top ten. This TCR was recovered from an elderly man in good health. The material sequenced was blood.

CDR3 in DNA: TGTGCCAGCAGACTCGGGACTAGCGGGACAGATACGCAGTATTTT. Translation gives CASRLGTSGTDTQYF. This sequence joins TRBV12-3 or TRBV12-4 and TRBJ2-3; 12 bases map to TRBD2. Unmatched junction bases numbered 4, after V lost 6 bases and J lost 3 bases. The CDR3 loop spans 15 amino acids.